This T cell receptor beta chain was captured by sequencing in a study of blood T cells in healthy people across ages (dated by TCRdb to about 2015). Turning to the overall study: In model experiments, template switching captured about one uniquely barcoded TCR beta cDNA molecule for every two T cells. Four age groups were formed from the donors: young (average about 17 years), middle-aged (around 37), aged (62) and long-lived (about 80). The study measured age-related changes in TCR beta repertoire diversity using deep sequencing normalized with unique cDNA molecular identifiers. Using the same blood draw, the study looked at two additional independent replicas of 1 million unique cDNA reads for two donors, one aged 18 to 30 and the other aged 80 or older. To avoid experimental bias, donors of different ages were spread randomly across the sequencing lanes.

V is pared back by 2 bases and J by 8 bases, with 30 bases lying between the germline termini. CDR1 MGHRA and CDR2 YSYEKL are derived from the germline V gene. The CDR3, cysteine through phenylalanine, is 19 amino acids long. Kept here is only the CDR3 DNA, which spans 57 bases and is read in frame from base 1. Systemically healthy Caucasian individuals from Russia, over 30 in total and aged about 6 to 95 years, were included as donors. Each donor gave around 9 milliliters of peripheral blood, collected into EDTA-treated Vacutainer tubes. Ficoll-Paque density-gradient centrifugation was used to isolate PBMCs, with at least 7 million per sample. Total RNA, at least 5.5 micrograms per sample, was extracted from PBMCs with Trizol reagent. For every donor, flow cytometry on a PBMC aliquot measured the percentage of naive CD45RAhigh/CD27high T cells. Study-wide findings and limitations: The percentage of naive T cells measured by flow cytometry correlated strongly with observed TCR beta diversity. Total diversity estimates from one million sequenced T cells were considered lower bounds and underestimates. As age increased, observed TCR beta diversity per million T cells dropped in a roughly linear way, and a significant reduction was already evident by age roughly 36. Since profiling was done on bulk unsorted PBMCs, naive and antigen-experienced compartments could not be conclusively compared. Compared with the aged group, more naive CD4+ T cells, fewer expanded clones and increased TCR diversity were shown by the long-lived group, suggesting age selection. Donor CMV infection status was unknown, potentially confounding age-related changes in expanded clonotypes.

Remarks on this clonotype: Which antigen it targets is not known. Base qualities were left out, and no much larger clone turns up one base away.

The library relied on 5' RACE. Instrument on record: Illumina HiSeq 2500. The second PCR ran for roughly 6 to 11 cycles and used a J-beta primer mix along with a sample-barcoded 5' primer. A unique molecular identifier was introduced onto each TCR beta cDNA molecule by a template-switch 5' adaptor carrying 12 random nucleotides. Each sample yielded at least 3 million CDR3-containing paired-end reads. All of the RNA was converted into first-strand cDNA using the Mint cDNA synthesis kit, with a TRBC-specific oligonucleotide serving as the primer. Following uracil-DNA glycosylase treatment, a first 18-cycle PCR with universal primers M1SS and BC2_uni_R was performed on all cDNA. On the study's bioinformatics: Each sample was normalized by randomly selecting 1 million high-quality reads, each carrying a distinct molecular identifier. Reads sharing molecular identifiers were discarded rather than binned into consensus sequences. MiTCR, run with a Q25 quality threshold and the strictest error-elimination algorithm, handled CDR3 identification, clonotype clustering and error correction. Lower-bound total TCR beta diversity was estimated with a nonparametric unseen species model using Euler transformation. The raw public reads went through TCRdb reprocessing: fastp at Q25, MiXCR clone calling, in-frame beta chains kept. Identical CDR3 proteins give one entry, which carries the most common genes and DNA. TCRdb, not the authors, supplied the V and J calls. The sample table holds some 780,000 distinct CDR3 sequences, of which more than 50% were seen once. Clones ranked in the top ten supply roughly 26% of the sample.

The material sequenced was blood. The sequence derives from a man in his forties or fifties in good health. The chain was built from TRBV4-1 and TRBJ1-2; tentative D gene TRBD1, with 6 bases matching. The DNA sequence is TGCGCCAGCAGCCAAATCCAATCAGTTACAGGGCAAACCCATACCGGCTACACCTTC. The resulting protein is CASSQIQSVTGQTHTGYTF.